This paragraph covers one T cell receptor (beta chain) sequence. The data were obtained in a study of blood T cell repertoires in COVID-19. The protocol was immunoSEQ multiplex PCR, while the TCRdb copy is restricted to in-frame clones and leaves out a portion. The sample contains about 170,000 clones, approximately 86% of which appear only once. J was trimmed by 3 bases and V by 3 bases; bases with no gene match: 4. The germline CDR1 and CDR2 sequences are SGHAT and FQNNGV. The CDR3 consists of 14 residues. This sequence joins TRBV11-2 and TRBJ2-7, with 8 bases matching TRBD2. The clonotype originates from a man at least 80 years old with COVID-19, enrolled during active disease. Sequenced: peripheral blood. The CDR3 spells CASSFQRGIYEQYF. The CDR3, as DNA: TGTGCCAGCAGCTTCCAGCGGGGGATCTACGAGCAGTACTTC.